Following are 18 T cell receptor beta chains from one sample sequenced in a study of identical twins. TCRdb reanalysed the 5' RACE reads using MiXCR and keeps one entry per CDR3 protein. The sample records a few hundred thousand distinct CDR3 sequences, 9.6% being singletons. The same data also contributed to another study, on yellow fever vaccine responses in identical twins.

Sequencing was done on a sample of PBMCs. These receptors originate from a woman between 18 and 30 years old in good health.

This clonotype has a count of ten or more. The CDR3 loop reads CASTMGHRNEQFF. CDR3 DNA sequence: TGTGCCAGCACCATGGGACATAGGAATGAGCAGTTCTTC. This sequence joins TRBV12-3 or TRBV12-4 and TRBJ2-1; D perhaps matches TRBD1 (6 bases). The CDR3 spans 13 residues. V was clipped by 7 bases and J by 7 bases, with 14 bases between them.

As to this clonotype: Because it lacks the conserved phenylalanine or tryptophan at the end, this CDR3 is likely a read error. The rearrangement uses TRBV7-2 and TRBJ2-7; D not certain. The germline V and J ends were trimmed by 0 bases and 0 bases, with 12 bases remaining between them. From germline, CDR1 is SGHTA and CDR2 FQGNSA. The CDR3 loop spans 16 amino acids. CDR3 nucleotides: TGTGCCAGCAGCTTAGCGGCGCGACCGCACTCCTACGAGCAGTACCTC. It codes for CASSLAARPHSYEQYL.

This clonotype was observed a handful of times. The V and J genes are TRBV4-3 and TRBJ2-1; D perhaps matches TRBD2 (6 bases). In germline, CDR1 is LGHNA, CDR2 YSLEER. The CDR3 loop spans 14 amino acids. The germline V and J ends were trimmed by 1 base and 7 bases, with 11 bases remaining between them. The CDR3 nucleotides read TGCGCCAGCAGCCAAGTTTGGGGACTTAATGAGCAGTTCTTC. It codes for CASSQVWGLNEQFF.

Many counts were recorded for this clonotype. V and J are TRBV7-2 and TRBJ2-3, with D unresolved. The CDR3 runs to 15 residues. Germline V gene data show CDR1 as SGHTA and CDR2 as FQGNSA. The V end was cut by 1 base, the J end by 3 bases, with 11 bases between. DNA for the CDR3: TGTGCCAGCAGCTTAGGTACTATTTCTACAGATACGCAGTATTTT. This encodes CASSLGTISTDTQYF.

This clonotype was recorded at least ten times. The chain has TRBV10-3 and TRBJ2-1; 8 bases are shared with TRBD1. Losses at the gene ends were 7 bases for V and 7 bases for J; bases not matched to a gene: 9. Germline V lookup: CDR1 ENHRY, CDR2 SYGVKD. This CDR3 region has 14 residues. The CDR3 DNA is TGTGCCATCAAGGCAGGGGGCATCTGGAATGAGCAGTTCTTC. Its translation is CAIKAGGIWNEQFF.

This clonotype was counted between two and nine times. The V and J genes are TRBV18 and TRBJ1-1, with a tentative D call TRBD1 (5 bases). Germline V CDR1 and CDR2: KGHSH, LQKENI. Trimming cost V 3 bases and J 1 base, with 9 bases left between them. This CDR3 is built from 14 residues. This CDR3 reads CASSPVGTNTEAFF. DNA of the CDR3: TGTGCCAGCTCACCGGTAGGGACGAACACTGAAGCTTTCTTT.

Only a few counts were recorded for this clonotype. The V gene is TRBV20-1, the J gene TRBJ2-7, with D possibly matching TRBD1 (5 bases). V was trimmed by 4 bases and J by 0 bases, leaving 10 bases between them. Per germline, CDR1 DFQATT and CDR2 SNEGSKA (reference sequence). This CDR3 spans 13 amino acids. CDR3 region: CSATNRSSYEQYF. The CDR3 DNA follows: TGCAGTGCTACCAACAGGTCCTCCTACGAGCAGTACTTC.

V usage is TRBV7-3 and J usage is TRBJ1-1, with 7 positions matching TRBD1. Trimming took 4 bases from V and 5 from J; bases not matched to a gene: 10. The CDR3 loop spans 15 amino acids. CDR1 is SGHTA, CDR2 FQGTGA, per germline. CDR3 protein: CASSSNRGLRTEAFF. The CDR3 bases are TGTGCCAGCAGCTCAAACAGGGGCCTGAGAACTGAAGCTTTCTTT.

The chain carries TRBV20-1 and TRBJ2-2; 8 nucleotides agree with TRBD1. Germline lookup yields CDR1 DFQATT and CDR2 SNEGSKA (reference sequence). J was trimmed by 8 bases and V by 0 bases; bases with no gene match: 14. The CDR3 loop spans 17 amino acids. The CDR3 is CSARDWTGQYPRGELFF. The DNA of the CDR3 is TGCAGTGCTAGAGACTGGACAGGGCAGTACCCCCGAGGGGAGCTGTTTTTT.

The CDR3 DNA reads as TGTGCCAGCAGCCAGACCGGGACAGGGGGCTCCTACGAGCAGTACTTC. As protein: CASSQTGTGGSYEQYF. The chain employs TRBV14 and TRBJ2-7; 11 bases agree with TRBD1. The V segment lost 3 bases and the J segment 0 bases; nucleotides outside the gene matches: 4. Germline V gives CDR1 SGHDN, CDR2 FVKESK. This CDR3 region has 16 residues.

This clonotype was detected ten times or more. This rearrangement joins TRBV5-1 to TRBJ2-6; 11 positions match TRBD2. The germline gives CDR1 SGHRS, CDR2 YFSETQ. The CDR3 spans 18 residues. The ends lost 5 bases at V and 0 bases at J; junction bases unmatched: 7. CDR3 sequence: CASSSLAGGTSGANVLTF. CDR3 coding DNA: TGCGCCAGCAGTTCTCTAGCGGGGGGCACCTCTGGGGCCAACGTCCTGACTTTC.

This clonotype was seen only a few times. The J gene is TRBJ2-1, the V gene TRBV5-1; TRBD2 aligns across 12 bases. This CDR3 has 15 amino acids. CDR1 and CDR2 from the germline V gene are SGHRS and YFSETQ. The V gene end was trimmed by 4 bases and the J gene end by 3 bases; junction bases not matched to a gene: 2. The CDR3 nucleotides read TGCGCCAGCAGCGTGACTAGCGGGAGCTACAATGAGCAGTTCTTC. This sequence encodes CASSVTSGSYNEQFF.

The chain uses TRBV12-3 or TRBV12-4 and TRBJ2-1; tentatively, D is TRBD1 (5 bases). The CDR3 runs 13 residues. The V end was cut by 6 bases, the J end by 3 bases, with 9 bases between. The CDR3 DNA is TGTGCCAGCAGGGAAGGGGACTACAATGAGCAGTTCTTC. Translation: CASREGDYNEQFF.

This chain links TRBV11-2 with TRBJ2-7; D is ambiguous. There are 16 residues in the CDR3. The V gene lost 2 bases and the J gene lost 0 bases, with 14 bases spanning the gap. Germline assignment: CDR1 SGHAT and CDR2 FQNNGV. Written as DNA, the CDR3 is TGTGCCAGCAGCTTAATAGGGCAGTCCCTCTCCTACGAGCAGTACTTC. Its protein is CASSLIGQSLSYEQYF.

This clonotype appeared a few times. V gene TRBV28 combines with J gene TRBJ1-1, with 8 bases lining up with TRBD1. The germline CDR1 and CDR2 sequences are MDHEN and SYDVKM. This CDR3 has 12 amino acids. V lost 11 bases to trimming and J lost 0 bases; unmatched junction nucleotides: 2. The CDR3 sequence is CASGQVNTEAFF. CDR3 nucleotide sequence: TGTGCCTCGGGACAGGTGAACACTGAAGCTTTCTTT.

The V gene is TRBV9, the J gene TRBJ1-6; D gene uncertain. Trimming took 0 bases from V and 9 from J, leaving 16 bases between them. CDR1 is SGDLS, CDR2 YYNGEE, per germline. CDR3 length: 16 residues. CDR3 region: CASSVEGERVSSPLHF. CDR3 coding DNA: TGTGCCAGCAGCGTAGAAGGCGAACGGGTCAGTTCACCCCTCCACTTT.

There are a few counts of this clonotype. This chain connects TRBV7-2 to TRBJ2-1, with a weak D call TRBD2 (5 bases). V gave up 5 bases and J gave up 8 bases, with 10 bases separating them. The germline V gene encodes CDR1 SGHTA and CDR2 FQGNSA. The CDR3 loop spans 12 amino acids. The CDR3 sequence is CASSPSRDEQFF. The CDR3 DNA follows: TGTGCCAGCAGCCCTAGCCGGGATGAGCAGTTCTTC.

This clonotype was counted between two and nine times. The J gene is TRBJ2-3, the V gene TRBV2, with no clear D. CDR3 length equals 15 residues. The germline gives CDR1 SNHLY, CDR2 FYNNEI. The V and J ends lost 1 base and 1 base respectively, with 9 bases between them. This CDR3 is CASSEGRGGTDTQYF. Written as DNA, the CDR3 is TGTGCCAGCAGTGAAGGCCGTGGGGGCACAGATACGCAGTATTTT.